The clone carrying this T cell receptor beta chain was observed a handful of times. Its antigen is as yet unknown. This sample was included in a study of human T cells and chemical hapten exposure. Looking at the study overall: The sensitizer, 2% DPC, was used on approximately 2 cm by approximately 2 cm of upper inner arm skin. The study, taken as a whole, reports: Among expanded TCRs, significantly more large CDR3 similarity clusters formed than among controls.

Time point noted: patch test 1, 2 weeks after DPC sensitization. The treatment is: therapeutic diphenylcyclopropenone sensitization with weekly scalp DPC. TCRdb re-called the RACE reads through MiXCR, storing one row per CDR3 protein. Altogether 90,000 to 120,000 distinct CDR3 sequences are present, roughly 11% being singletons, with the ten largest covering approximately 4%. CDR1 and CDR2 from the germline V gene are SGHTA and FQGNSA. The CDR3 covers 21 residues. The V and J ends lost 4 bases and 7 bases, in that order; junction bases with no gene match: 22. The sample here was whole blood, taken in connection with sensitization to the hapten diphenylcyclopropenone (DPC). The chain employs TRBV7-2 and TRBJ2-7; 16 nucleotides line up with TRBD2. The TCR comes from a woman between 40 and 55 years old with alopecia areata. Some clones in this sample may be carry-over from other donors' samples. Here the CDR3 DNA reads TGTACCAGCAGCTACCCAAGCCTTCCGGGACTAGCGGGAGGGGGTAATGGGGAGCAGTACTTC. Amino acids: CTSSYPSLPGLAGGGNGEQYF.